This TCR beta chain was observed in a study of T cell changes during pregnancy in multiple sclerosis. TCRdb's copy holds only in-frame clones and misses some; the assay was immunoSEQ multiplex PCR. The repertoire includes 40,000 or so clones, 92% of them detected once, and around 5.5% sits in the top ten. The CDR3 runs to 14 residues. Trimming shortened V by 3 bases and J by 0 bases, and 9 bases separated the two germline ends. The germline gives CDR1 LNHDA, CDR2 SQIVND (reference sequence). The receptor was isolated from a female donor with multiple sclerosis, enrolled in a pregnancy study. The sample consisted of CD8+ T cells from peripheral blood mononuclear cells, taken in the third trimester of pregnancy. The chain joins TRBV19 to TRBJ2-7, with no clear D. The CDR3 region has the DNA TGTGCCAGTAGTATTGGGCTCGGCTCCTACGAGCAGTACTTC. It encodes CASSIGLGSYEQYF.